This TCR beta chain was sequenced in a study of OX40 agonist ivuxolimab in advanced cancers. Assay used: immunoSEQ multiplex PCR; TCRdb lists only in-frame clones, some missing. The table lists about 91,000 clones, roughly 84% of them singletons. V dropped 6 bases and J dropped 2 bases, with 13 bases sitting between them. CDR3 length: 13 residues. From germline, CDR1 is SQVTM and CDR2 ANQGSEA. The sequence was obtained from an adult with an advanced solid tumor such as melanoma, head and neck, liver or kidney cancer. The sequences come from CD4+ or CD8+ T cells sorted from blood, collected in a trial of the OX40 agonist ivuxolimab. The rearrangement uses TRBV29-1 and TRBJ1-2, with D uncertain. In DNA, the CDR3 is TGCAGCGTATTCCGGGATATGAACTATGGCTACACCTTC. It codes for CSVFRDMNYGYTF.